The 21 T cell receptor beta chains below were found in one sample sequenced in a study of neurological immune-mediated disorders. TCRdb used MiXCR to reprocess the 5' RACE reads, holding one entry per CDR3 protein. The table lists over 35,000 distinct CDR3 sequences, around 2.5% of them singletons. Sequencing was performed on PBMCs. These receptors were collected from a young man with multiple sclerosis.

As for this clonotype: Germline and junction disagree at one end, which may indicate a read error. V is TRBV20-1 and J is TRBJ1-6; TRBD1 matches 9 bases. There are 13 residues in the CDR3. Germline V gene sequence: CDR1 DFQATT, CDR2 SNEGSKA (reference sequence). In DNA, the CDR3 is TGCAGTGCTCGGGACAGGGCTAGTTCAACCCTCAACTTT. As protein: CSARDRASSTLNF.

This clonotype was seen ten or more times. V usage is TRBV20-1 and J usage is TRBJ2-1, with a possible D match to TRBD1 (6 bases). Germline CDR1 DFQATT, CDR2 SNEGSKA (reference sequence). Trimming took off 6 bases at V and 7 bases at J, with 22 bases between the two ends. The CDR3 runs to 15 residues. CDR3 amino acids: CSAPSLSRGLNEQFF. In nucleotides, the CDR3 is TGCAGTGCCCCCTCCCTCAGCAGGGGATTGAATGAGCAGTTCTTC.

This clonotype came up many times. This chain links TRBV18 with TRBJ2-6; 8 nucleotides align to TRBD1. The CDR3 loop spans 18 amino acids. Looked up from germline, CDR1 is KGHSH and CDR2 is LQKENI. V lost 2 bases, J lost 2 bases, and 8 bases stayed unmatched. CDR3 bases: TGTGCCAGCTCACCATACCGACAGACAGGGGCTGGGGCCAACGTCCTGACTTTC. It is translated as CASSPYRQTGAGANVLTF.

There are many counts of this clonotype. The V and J genes are TRBV20-1 and TRBJ2-7; D may be TRBD1 or TRBD2 (6 bases each). The CDR3 sequence is 13 residues long. Germline V CDR1 and CDR2: DFQATT, SNEGSKA (reference sequence). V lost 5 bases and J lost 3, with 14 bases in between. Here the CDR3 reads CSAAIGGGYEQYF. In DNA form, the CDR3 reads TGCAGTGCTGCAATTGGAGGGGGCTACGAGCAGTACTTC.

This clonotype has more than one count but fewer than ten. J is TRBJ2-3 and V is TRBV5-1, with D maybe TRBD2 (6 bases). CDR1 is SGHRS and CDR2 is YFSETQ in the germline V gene. V dropped 4 bases and J dropped 4 bases, with 10 bases sitting between them. CDR3 size: 13 residues. The CDR3, as DNA: TGCGCCAGCAGCCGAGGACTACCAGATACGCAGTATTTT. Protein product: CASSRGLPDTQYF.

This clonotype was counted ten times or more. The rearrangement uses TRBV20-1 and TRBJ1-5, with D uncertain. Germline V gene lookup returns CDR1 DFQATT and CDR2 SNEGSKA (reference sequence). Deletions cut 5 bases from V and 3 bases from J, with 8 bases between. The CDR3 spans 12 residues. Written as DNA, the CDR3 is TGCAGTGCTGAGGGTCACAATCAGCCCCAGCATTTT. This encodes CSAEGHNQPQHF.

This clonotype was seen many times. J is TRBJ2-7 and V is TRBV20-1; perhaps TRBD1 as D (6 bases). The V gene lost 3 bases and the J gene lost 5 bases, with 17 bases spanning the gap. This CDR3 comprises 14 residues. Per the germline V gene, CDR1 is DFQATT and CDR2 is SNEGSKA (reference sequence). In DNA form, the CDR3 reads TGCAGTGCTAGCGGGCCACCCACAGGGAACGAGCAGTACTTC. This translates into CSASGPPTGNEQYF.

This clonotype was seen ten or more times. The chain employs TRBV5-1 and TRBJ2-7; TRBD1 agrees at 7 bases. The junction had 5 bases not matched to a gene; V was cut back by 0 bases and J by 2 bases. The CDR3 consists of 15 residues. In germline, CDR1 is SGHRS, CDR2 YFSETQ. The CDR3 here is CASSLAGDSTYEQYF. CDR3 nucleotide sequence: TGCGCCAGCAGCTTGGCAGGGGACAGTACCTACGAGCAGTACTTC.

This clonotype was detected ten times or more. V and J are TRBV20-1 and TRBJ2-5, with D uncertain. Germline CDR1 and CDR2: DFQATT and SNEGSKA (reference sequence). The CDR3 covers 10 residues. V dropped 6 bases and J dropped 3 bases, with 5 bases sitting between them. The CDR3, as DNA: TGCAGTGCCTGGGAAGAGACCCAGTACTTC. It codes for CSAWEETQYF.

This clonotype was seen many times. The rearrangement joins TRBV7-2 to TRBJ2-2; possibly TRBD1 or TRBD2 for D (5 bases each). Germline assignment: CDR1 SGHTA and CDR2 FQGNSA. The V gene lost 1 base and the J gene lost 16 bases, with 19 bases spanning the gap. The CDR3 runs 14 residues. The CDR3 here is CASSLEGTPWGRFF. CDR3 sequence (DNA): TGTGCCAGCAGCTTAGAAGGGACCCCCTGGGGCCGGTTTTTT.

This clonotype was detected ten times or more. The J gene is TRBJ1-2, the V gene TRBV6-5, with a weak D call TRBD1 (6 bases). The CDR3 extends over 15 amino acids. Germline CDR1 is MNHEY and CDR2 is SVGAGI. V gave up 6 bases and J gave up 4 bases, with 18 bases separating them. This chain's CDR3 is CASSRGGRAGYGYTF. CDR3 DNA: TGTGCCAGCAGCCGAGGGGGTAGGGCTGGCTATGGCTACACCTTC.

This clonotype was counted many times. The J gene is TRBJ2-7, the V gene TRBV12-3 or TRBV12-4, with TRBD1 matching 8 bases. V gave up 3 bases and J gave up 1 base; unmatched junction bases: 5. This CDR3 is 15 amino acids long. The CDR3 DNA is TGTGCCAGCAGTTTGGACAGGGCGAGGTCCTACGAGCAGTACTTC. Its translation: CASSLDRARSYEQYF.

This clonotype was found many times. V gene TRBV20-1 combines with J gene TRBJ2-7; TRBD2 agrees at 13 bases. Germline trimming cut 1 base from V and 4 bases from J; bases unmatched to any gene: 4. Germline lookup yields CDR1 DFQATT and CDR2 SNEGSKA (reference sequence). The CDR3 extends over 15 amino acids. CDR3 residues: CSARGRTSGGYEQYF. CDR3 nucleotides: TGCAGTGCTAGAGGAAGGACTAGCGGGGGTTACGAGCAGTACTTC.

This clonotype was seen ten or more times. The CDR3 region is CTPGGAVSYNEQFF. The CDR3 DNA follows: TGCACCCCGGGGGGGGCGGTCTCCTACAATGAGCAGTTCTTC. The chain is built from TRBV20-1 and TRBJ2-1, with 8 bases lining up with TRBD2. The CDR3 runs 14 residues. Germline CDR1 reads DFQATT; CDR2 reads SNEGSKA (reference sequence).

There are many counts of this clonotype. The chain has TRBV5-1 and TRBJ2-7, with TRBD2 matching over 11 bases. CDR3 size: 16 residues. Germline CDR1 SGHRS, CDR2 YFSETQ. The V segment lost 3 bases and the J segment 3 bases; nucleotides outside the gene matches: 8. Here the CDR3 DNA reads TGCGCCAGCAGCTCGACTCTAGCGGGGGGAATCTACGAGCAGTACTTC. This codes for CASSSTLAGGIYEQYF. The variable domain in full, with the rest retrieved from reference TRBV5-1 and TRBJ2-7, is KAGVTQTPRYLIKTRGQQVTLSCSPISGHRSVSWYQQTPGQGLQFLFEYFSETQRNKGNFPGRFSGRQFSNSRSEMNVSTLELGDSALYLCASSSTLAGGIYEQYFGPGTRLTVT.

This clonotype was observed many times. This chain links TRBV5-1 with TRBJ2-1; 12 bases are a match to TRBD2. The CDR3 covers 15 residues. The germline V gene encodes CDR1 SGHRS and CDR2 YFSETQ. V gave up 5 bases and J gave up 4 bases; unmatched junction bases: 4. The CDR3 bases are TGCGCCAGCAGGTCCGGGACTAGCGGGTACAATGAGCAGTTCTTC. It encodes CASRSGTSGYNEQFF.

This clonotype appeared many times. This rearrangement joins TRBV29-1 to TRBJ1-1, with TRBD1 matching 10 bases. Germline V lookup: CDR1 SQVTM, CDR2 ANQGSEA. The ends lost 6 bases at V and 5 bases at J; junction bases unmatched: 6. This CDR3 has 13 amino acids. CDR3 sequence reads: CSVHRDRGTEAFF. The CDR3 region has the DNA TGCAGCGTACACCGGGACAGGGGTACTGAAGCTTTCTTT.

This clonotype was picked up many times. This rearrangement joins TRBV7-2 to TRBJ2-3; 9 nucleotides match TRBD2. The CDR3 has 15 residues. V lost 6 bases and J lost 2; bases outside the gene matches: 6. CDR1 and CDR2 (germline): SGHTA, FQGNSA. The CDR3 region has the DNA TGTGCCAGCAGGGTGGCGGGAGGGCCCACAGATACGCAGTATTTT. It codes for CASRVAGGPTDTQYF.

This clonotype appeared many times. The chain couples TRBV11-2 to TRBJ1-4; a weak D match, TRBD1 (5 bases). Germline-derived CDR1 and CDR2 are SGHAT and FQNNGV. V was cut by 3 bases and J by 6 bases, with 11 bases left in between. This CDR3 has 14 residues. The CDR3 DNA sequence: TGTGCCAGCAGCTTTATGCGGGGGGATGAAAAACTGTTTTTT. This gives the protein CASSFMRGDEKLFF. Full variable domain (rest looked up from reference TRBV11-2 and TRBJ1-4): EAGVAQSPRYKIIEKRQSVAFWCNPISGHATLYWYQQILGQGPKLLIQFQNNGVVDDSQLPKDRFSAERLKGVDSTLKIQPAKLEDSAVYLCASSFMRGDEKLFFGSGTQLSVL.

This clonotype was counted ten times or more. The junction and the germline gene differ at one end; a read error may be behind it. The gene calls are TRBV20-1 and TRBJ2-2, with 9 positions matching TRBD1. CDR1 DFQATT and CDR2 SNEGSKA come from the germline V gene (reference sequence). The CDR3 extends over 16 amino acids. DNA for the CDR3: TGCAGTGCAAGAGACCCGGACAGGGGCGACACCGGGGAGCTGTTTTTT. It translates to CSARDPDRGDTGELFF.

This clonotype was detected only a few times. This sequence joins TRBV28 and TRBJ2-1; D remains ambiguous. V was trimmed by 3 bases and J by 5 bases, leaving 11 bases between them. The CDR3 is 14 residues long. The germline CDR1 and CDR2 sequences are MDHEN and SYDVKM. The CDR3 here is CASSLSTRNNEQFF. The DNA of the CDR3 is TGTGCCAGCAGTTTGTCCACCCGGAACAATGAGCAGTTCTTC. Filled out from reference TRBV28 and TRBJ2-1, the complete variable domain reads DVKVTQSSRYLVKRTGEKVFLECVQDMDHENMFWYRQDPGLGLRLIYFSYDVKMKEKGDIPEGYSVSREKKERFSLILESASTNQTSMYLCASSLSTRNNEQFFGPGTRLTVL.